This TCR beta chain was captured by sequencing in a study of T cell changes during pregnancy in multiple sclerosis. Assay: immunoSEQ multiplex PCR; the TCRdb copy retains only in-frame clones and omits some. Here the sample spans around 71,000 clones, approximately 92% being singletons. The germline CDR1 and CDR2 sequences are SGHTA and FQGNSA. This CDR3 comprises 19 residues. V trimming: 1 base; J trimming: 3 bases; junction bases outside the gene matches: 16. Sequencing was performed on peripheral blood, taken in the third trimester of pregnancy. This TCR derives from a female donor with multiple sclerosis, enrolled in a pregnancy study. The chain recombines TRBV7-2 with TRBJ2-7, with 9 positions matching TRBD2. The CDR3 loop is CASSLEWLGWREGFYEQYF. DNA of the CDR3: TGTGCCAGCAGCTTAGAGTGGCTGGGGTGGCGGGAGGGGTTCTACGAGCAGTACTTC.